This entry is about one T cell receptor beta chain. Its specificity is unknown. This specimen belongs to a study of vaccination and CD4 T cells after COVID-19. Germline assignment: CDR1 LNHDA and CDR2 SQIVND (reference sequence). The CDR3 consists of 14 residues. The V segment lost 5 bases and the J segment 6 bases; nucleotides outside the gene matches: 7. CD4+ T cells that had been cultured provided DNA sequenced with the Oncomine TCR Beta short-read assay. Extraction of genomic DNA was performed on cultured CD4+ T cells. TCRdb independently ran MiXCR on the PCR reads; one entry per CDR3 protein. The sample has about 15,000 distinct CDR3 sequences, around half seen once. As for treatment: roughly ten-day PBMC culture with coronavirus spike peptide pools or control peptides (ViraFEST assay).

The gene calls are TRBV19 and TRBJ2-3; TRBD1 aligns across 8 bases. Sequencing input: CD4+ T cells from blood, cultured in vitro. The TCR sequence derives from a human donor who had recovered from COVID-19. The CDR3 reads CASSAGQGGDTQYF. CDR3 sequence (DNA): TGTGCCAGTAGTGCAGGACAGGGCGGGGATACGCAGTATTTT.